This T cell receptor beta chain was observed in a study of cytomegalovirus exposure and HLA in healthy donors (dated by TCRdb to the late 2010s). Looking at the study overall: An earlier analysis of roughly 500 of the donors reported approximately 280 Gb of sequence data and 95 million to 140 million unique TCR beta sequences obtained from some 200 million T cells. The aim of the study was to test whether cataloging public T cell receptors could identify signatures of past pathogen exposure. Alongside the repertoire data, information on donor age, sex, ethnicity and CMV serostatus was compiled. All discovery cohort repertoires had been generated using a single sequencing platform. To predict cytomegalovirus infection status, the study combined high-throughput TCR immunosequencing, statistical association of individual TCRs with disease status, and machine learning. The study profiled the T cell repertoires of hundreds of subjects by immunosequencing and related them to cytomegalovirus serostatus. On average, about 240,000 unique TCR beta nucleotide sequences were sequenced per donor among a few hundred genotyped donors of the cohort, with 15% to 20% of those sequences being non-productive. Among the 398 genotyped donors, around 81% belonged to the genetic ancestry cluster associated with self-reported Caucasian donors. Roughly 300 gigabases of sequencing data and tens of millions of unique TCR sequences made up an early release that covered around 640 HLA-typed donors. In a later analysis, previously published TCR beta repertoires from 550 to 750 donors were re-analyzed and high-resolution HLA genotyping was added so that TCR occurrence patterns could be studied. A later genetic analysis took genome-wide SNP genotypes for 398 of the 666 donors and used that subset as a discovery cohort. Rather than using new phenotypic data, the later analysis identified candidate immune exposures from TCR beta sequences and from how often those sequences occurred across donors. HLA typing covered class I and class II loci at four-digit resolution. Because of strong linkage in the cohort, a few DR-DQ haplotypes were treated as single units for association and clustering. In addition to the first cohort of approximately 670 subjects, a separate validation cohort of some 120 different subjects was used. An earlier analysis of several hundred of the donors used high-throughput TCR beta sequencing to judge whether each TCR beta V gene segment behaved as functional or pseudogenic. The number of typed donors differed by locus: roughly 629-640 for A, B, C, DRB1 and DQB1; 522 for DQA1; approximately 600 for DPA1; and around 490 for DPB1. Study-wide findings and limitations: In a later analysis, most CMV-associated TCR beta chains were found to appear HLA-restricted, with HLA associations seemingly driven largely by CMV exposure. In an earlier analysis of some 500 of the donors, most TCR beta V segments were observed in productive rearrangements about 90% or about 30% of the time, broadly matching IMGT annotations. The study listed 150 to 200 TCR beta chains as associated with cytomegalovirus. In a later analysis, several top co-occurrence clusters were reported to appear linked to parvovirus B19, influenza, CMV and Epstein-Barr virus. Only TCR beta chains were sequenced in this cohort, and the absence of alpha or paired-chain data limited detectable features. Some IMGT-functional V segments, including TRBV6-2 and TRBV6-3, could not be told apart with the 87-base-pair reads, so those segments were excluded. Immune exposure information for the cohort was limited to CMV serostatus. The sequencing pipeline was judged likely to have produced a cluster of highly shared sequence variants as a technical artifact. The classifier was reported to diagnose cytomegalovirus status with high specificity and sensitivity in both the original and validation cohorts. Because HLA typing was missing for some donors at each locus, association tests included only the typed subset. In a later analysis, around 15,000 TCR beta sequences were associated with specific HLA alleles at a false discovery rate of 0.05. According to a later analysis, TCR association rates differed among HLA loci, with DRB1 alleles showing the most associated TCRs and HLA-C alleles showing the fewest. Assigning TCR associations to individual alleles was difficult when HLA alleles, especially DR and DQ, strongly co-occurred. In a later genetic analysis, fewer N-insertions in productive TCRs were reported among donors in an Asian-associated ancestry cluster than the approximately 710-donor mean. According to the authors, the approach could potentially be generalized to other disease states and immunological phenotypes. Presence/absence analyses assumed roughly uniform sequencing depth across donors, an assumption that may not hold. An association between a missense DCLRE1C variant and V-gene and J-gene trimming of TCR beta chains was found in a later genetic analysis and replicated in an independent cohort. In a later analysis, HLA-associated TCR beta chains were found to be more clonally expanded and to have lower generation probabilities than equally common non-associated chains. Correlated functional status among segregating V segments might reflect linkage disequilibrium, but an unknown experimental factor could not be ruled out. Across donors, most TCR sequences were observed very rarely, whereas some public TCRs were present in many individuals. Because counts were too low, around 18 rarely observed V segments, including chromosome 9 orphons, were left out of the earlier analysis of a few hundred of the donors. A further reported finding was that TCR beta sequences accurately predicted the HLA-A and HLA-B alleles for most subjects in the first cohort. Three of the identified cytomegalovirus-associated TCR beta chains were confirmed in vitro to be specific for cytomegalovirus antigens.

The germline V gene yields SGDLS for CDR1 and YYNGEE for CDR2. From V the trimming removes 2 bases and from J it removes 2 bases, while the gene matches leave 3 bases of the junction unaccounted for. The CDR3 sequence holds 15 residues, the cysteine and phenylalanine included. Only the CDR3 DNA stays, 45 bases, in frame from base 1. In total, fewer than 750 healthy bone marrow donors made up the cohort. At the time of sampling, all cohort members were nominally healthy, though unrecorded immune exposures were likely present. The donor was CMV seropositive and belonged to the group of about 290 seropositive cohort members. A peripheral blood sample was collected from each donor, and TCR beta sequencing was performed on peripheral blood mononuclear cells. The Qiagen DNeasy Blood Extraction Kit was used to extract genomic DNA from the blood cell samples. Notes on this clone: The antigen it binds to is not known. The input lacks base qualities; no much larger clone sits a single base away.

The library relied on the immunoSEQ multiplex PCR assay. For the multiplex PCR, a mixture combining 60 forward primers for TCR Vbeta segments and 13 reverse primers for TCR Jbeta segments was used. The CDR3 region of rearranged TCR beta genes was amplified from genomic DNA with a multiplex PCR assay. Amplified TCR beta libraries were sequenced as 87-base-pair reads on the Illumina HiSeq System. From the authors' description of their analysis: In a later analysis, 70 million to 95 million unique TCR beta chains were counted across the approximately 670 repertoires, and around 11 million of these chains were shared by at least two donors. To remove PCR and sequencing errors, raw reads were error-corrected and collapsed into unique sequences using a nearest-neighbor algorithm that merged closely related sequences. CDR3 sequences were aligned to IMGT reference sequences to assign V, D and J gene segments. For a sequence to be retained, a match of at least six nucleotides was required to both a V gene segment and a J gene segment. Rearrangements were classified as productive when the CDR3 lacked stop codons and remained in frame with V and J, and all other rearrangements were classified as non-productive. Following IMGT convention, CDR3 was defined as the stretch from the second conserved V-encoded cysteine to the conserved J-encoded phenylalanine. The earlier analysis of about 640 of the donors excluded any sequence lacking an unambiguous match to a single V gene segment. An earlier analysis of several hundred of the donors classified V segments as functional when productive rearrangements were above 56.7% and as segregating when the standard deviation between donors was above 5%. A statistical classification framework was developed to diagnose cytomegalovirus status using the catalog of TCR beta chain sequences. V and J gene assignment, in a later analysis, came from comparing TCR nucleotide sequences with IMGT/GENE-DB human TR gene sequences. Using the TCRdist pipeline, a later analysis assigned CDR3 sequences along with most-parsimonious VDJ recombination scenarios. In a later analysis, every TCR beta chain was defined by the combination of its CDR3 amino acid sequence and its V-gene family, and reads without a unique V-gene family were dropped. In a later analysis, 450 to 600 highly shared, low-generation-probability nucleotide sequences were removed to address suspected cross-contamination and a sequencing artifact. In a later analysis, a clonal expansion index for each public chain was calculated from normalized within-repertoire ranks of inferred template counts. Generation probabilities in a later analysis came from a VDJ recombination model fitted to out-of-frame rearrangements, and those results were checked against IGoR. Hypergeometric tests were used in a later analysis to score TCR-TCR, TCR-HLA and TCR-CMV co-occurrence, with a repertoire-size bias correction applied to the TCR pairs. To estimate false discovery rates, a later analysis permuted the HLA or CMV assignments 20 times. In a later analysis, co-occurring TCRs were grouped using DBSCAN, and TCRdist sequence similarity was added for clustering within HLA-allele-positive subsets. For co-occurrence clustering, repertoires with fewer than 30,000 or more than 120,000 public chains were excluded, along with a handful of repertoires with anomalous nucleotide sharing. Drawn from immuneACCESS, this table holds only the in-frame rearrangements with V and J called that TCRdb kept. Clones are partly lost; checked studies trace under half to an unresolved V gene and leave the rest unexplained. V and J calls and clone size are those listed in that table; D and trimming were worked out from the DNA. In this sample the table shows about 92,000 clones, around 85% of which occur a single time. The top ten constitute roughly 1.3% of the sample.

Material: PBMCs. The chain links TRBV9 with TRBJ2-3; 9 bases in the middle match TRBD2. The receptor's source is a girl aged 2 to 10 in good health and CMV-seropositive. The sequenced DNA is TGTGCCAGCAGCGTTGCTAGCGGGGACACAGATACGCAGTATTTT. The translation is CASSVASGDTDTQYF.